This TCR beta chain was sequenced during a study of identical twins. General observations from the study: Model-predicted out-of-frame TCR alpha sharing fell below observed values in monozygotic twins. The same donors were not followed; conclusions instead depended on cross-sectional statistical analysis. Sequences that were out-of-frame, alpha and twin-shared displayed an excess of low generation probability.

With V trimmed by 5 bases and J by 6 bases, 7 bases remained unmatched. The CDR3 has 14 residues. This clonotype has a count of ten or more. Its specificity is unknown. TCRdb analysed the 5' RACE reads with MiXCR anew, one entry per CDR3 protein. Found here are 600,000 to 800,000 distinct CDR3 sequences, 21% of them singletons; the top ten hold roughly 4.3%. These data were also filed under a second study, of T cells expressing NK-cell markers. That source reports: HCMV serostatus: seven of eight sequenced donors positive, one negative.

The chain combines TRBV12-3 or TRBV12-4 with TRBJ1-2; TRBD1 matches at 9 bases. The TCR comes from a woman between 18 and 30 years old in good health. The sequenced sample was PBMCs. CDR3 sequence reads: CASSDAGTGHGYTF. In nucleotides, the CDR3 is TGTGCCAGCAGTGACGCCGGGACAGGGCATGGCTACACCTTC.